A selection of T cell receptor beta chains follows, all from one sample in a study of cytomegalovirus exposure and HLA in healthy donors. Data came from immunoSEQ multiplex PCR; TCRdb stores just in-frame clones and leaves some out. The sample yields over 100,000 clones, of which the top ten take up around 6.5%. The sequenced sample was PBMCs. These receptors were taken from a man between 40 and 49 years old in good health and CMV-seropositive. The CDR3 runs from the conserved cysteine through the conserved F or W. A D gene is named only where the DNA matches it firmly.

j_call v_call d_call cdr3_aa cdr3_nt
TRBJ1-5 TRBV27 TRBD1 CASSLYGTGRYSNQPQHF TGTGCCAGCAGTTTATATGGGACAGGGCGATATAGCAATCAGCCCCAGCATTTT
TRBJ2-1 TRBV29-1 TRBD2 CSGIAGANEQFF TGCAGCGGAATAGCGGGAGCCAATGAGCAGTTCTTC
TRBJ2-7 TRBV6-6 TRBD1 CASSYRDSWYEQYF TGTGCCAGCAGTTACAGGGACAGTTGGTACGAGCAGTACTTC
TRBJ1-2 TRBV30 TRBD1 CAWKLDRVYGYTF TGTGCCTGGAAACTGGACAGGGTTTATGGCTACACCTTC
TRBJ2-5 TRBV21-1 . CASSKAPLWSQYF TGTGCCAGCAGCAAAGCCCCTCTCTGGAGCCAGTACTTC
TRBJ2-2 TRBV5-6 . CASSGSPGGEYTGELFF TGTGCCAGCAGCGGATCCCCCGGGGGAGAATACACCGGGGAGCTGTTTTTT
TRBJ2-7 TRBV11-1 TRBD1 CASSYRGRYEQYF TGTGCCAGCAGCTACAGGGGGCGTTACGAGCAGTACTTC
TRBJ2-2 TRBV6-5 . CASSSSTGELFF TGTGCCAGCAGTTCTTCCACCGGGGAGCTGTTTTTT
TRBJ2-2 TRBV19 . CASSIEAWGELFF TGTGCCAGTAGTATAGAAGCGTGGGGGGAGCTGTTTTTT
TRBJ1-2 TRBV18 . CASSSDRLGGYTF TGTGCCAGCTCATCCGACAGGCTCGGTGGCTACACCTTC
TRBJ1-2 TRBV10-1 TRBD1 CASSNPGTGGSNYGYTF TGCGCCAGCAGTAACCCCGGGACAGGGGGCTCCAACTATGGCTACACCTTC
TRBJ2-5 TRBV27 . CASSLGGRGTETQYF TGTGCCAGCAGTCTAGGAGGTAGGGGGACGGAGACCCAGTACTTC
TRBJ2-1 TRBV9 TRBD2 CASSETTPVRRESSYNEQFF TGTGCCAGCAGCGAAACGACCCCCGTGCGGCGGGAGAGCTCCTACAATGAGCAGTTCTTC
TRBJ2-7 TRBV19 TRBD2 CASSMMTSGALYF TGTGCCAGTAGTATGATGACTAGCGGGGCGCTGTACTTC
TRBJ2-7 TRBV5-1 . CASSLGALYEQYF TGCGCCAGCAGCTTGGGAGCTCTGTACGAGCAGTACTTC
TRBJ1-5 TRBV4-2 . CASSQVQAPVGSQHF TGTGCCAGCAGCCAAGTACAGGCACCGGTCGGGTCCCAGCATTTT
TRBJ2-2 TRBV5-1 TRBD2 CASSLLLAGTTGELFF TGCGCCAGCAGCCTCTTGCTAGCGGGAACGACCGGGGAGCTGTTTTTT
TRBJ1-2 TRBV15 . CATSRGGELGGYTF TGTGCCACCAGTCGGGGGGGGGAACTTGGTGGCTACACCTTC
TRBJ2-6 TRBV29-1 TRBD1 CSAMGQTGANVLTF TGCAGCGCGATGGGACAGACTGGGGCCAACGTCCTGACTTTC